This is a list of T cell receptor beta chains from one sample in a study of T cells in Graves' hyperthyroidism and ophthalmopathy. TCRdb redid the calling of the multiplex PCR reads with MiXCR, one entry per CDR3 protein. The table records about 560,000 distinct CDR3 sequences, approximately 16% of them present only once. The sequenced material came from blood. Receptors originate from a young woman with Graves' hyperthyroidism. Both conserved end residues are part of each CDR3. The D gene is left open where the match is weak. Clone size is shown for a subset of rows, as once, few, many or a class of expanded clone.

j_call | d_call | v_call | clone_size | cdr3_aa | cdr3_nt
TRBJ2-1 | NA | TRBV7-2 | few | CASSLGSVRGEQFF | TGTGCCAGCAGCTTAGGCAGCGTTCGCGGTGAGCAGTTCTTC
TRBJ2-6 | NA | TRBV4-3 | NA | CASSQDVGRAIGANVLTF | TGCGCCAGCAGCCAAGACGTAGGCAGGGCAATCGGGGCCAACGTCCTGACTTTC
TRBJ2-3 | TRBD2 | TRBV29-1 | many | CSTQLAGVGDTQYF | TGCAGCACGCAACTAGCGGGAGTCGGAGATACGCAGTATTTT
TRBJ1-1 | NA | TRBV10-3 | NA | CATQSNTEAFF | TGTGCCACTCAATCGAACACTGAAGCTTTCTTT
TRBJ1-3 | NA | TRBV30 | NA | CASQEGAGNTIYF | TGTGCCTCTCAAGAGGGGGCTGGAAACACCATATATTTT
TRBJ2-7 | NA | TRBV5-1 | few | CASSIASTSYEQYF | TGCGCCAGCAGCATAGCAAGTACCTCCTACGAGCAGTACTTC
TRBJ1-2 | TRBD1 | TRBV20-1 | many | CSARGDRANYGYTF | TGCAGTGCTAGAGGAGACAGGGCAAACTATGGCTACACCTTC
TRBJ1-1 | NA | TRBV18 | few | CASSPLGGTTEAFF | TGTGCCAGCTCACCACTCGGGGGGACTACTGAAGCTTTCTTT
TRBJ2-4 | TRBD1 | TRBV12-3/TRBV12-4 | many | CASSPTGAAKNIQYF | TGTGCCAGCAGTCCGACAGGGGCCGCCAAAAACATTCAGTACTTC
TRBJ2-3 | NA | TRBV4-2 | many | CASSQEGLTFSTDTQYF | TGTGCCAGCAGCCAAGAAGGACTGACTTTTAGCACAGATACGCAGTATTTT
TRBJ2-1 | TRBD1 | TRBV6-2/TRBV6-3 | NA | CASLGQDHYNEQFF | TGTGCCAGCCTAGGACAGGACCACTACAATGAGCAGTTCTTC
TRBJ2-2 | TRBD2 | TRBV5-1 | few | CASSRLAGATGELFF | TGCGCCAGCAGTCGACTAGCGGGAGCAACCGGGGAGCTGTTTTTT
TRBJ1-2 | NA | TRBV6-1 | many | CASRRQAYGYTF | TGTGCCAGCCGTCGACAGGCCTATGGCTACACCTTC
TRBJ1-2 | NA | TRBV29-1 | few | CSALGDGYTF | TGCAGCGCGCTGGGGGATGGCTACACCTTC
TRBJ1-2 | NA | TRBV28 | many | CASSPGGGVRGYTF | TGTGCCAGCAGTCCCGGGGGGGGGGTTCGTGGCTACACCTTC